This is a list of T cell receptor beta chains from one sample in a study of OX40 agonist ivuxolimab in advanced cancers. Measured with immunoSEQ multiplex PCR; TCRdb has only the in-frame clones, and not every one. The data hold about 80,000 clones, with 85% to 90% observed a single time. Sequences were derived from CD4+ or CD8+ T cells sorted from blood, sampled in a trial of the OX40 agonist ivuxolimab. Receptors were obtained from an adult with an advanced solid tumor such as melanoma, head and neck, liver or kidney cancer. CDR3s include the opening cysteine and the closing phenylalanine or tryptophan. D genes are given only for firm matches. For some rows the clone size is stated as once, few or many, or as a class when expanded; others skip it.

>.|TRBV6-6|TRBD1|TRBJ1-2
TGTGCCAGCCACTCCGGGACAGGGCTTAACTATGGCTACACCTTC
CASHSGTGLNYGYTF
>once|TRBV9|.|TRBJ1-3
TGTGCCAGCAGCCCCACGATGGGGGGAAACACCATATATTTT
CASSPTMGGNTIYF
>.|TRBV9|.|TRBJ2-3
TGTGCCAGCAGCGTCAGAGCTAGCACAGATACGCAGTATTTT
CASSVRASTDTQYF
>.|TRBV5-1|TRBD2|TRBJ2-7
TGCGCCAGCAGCTTTAGGCTAGCGGGAGACGAGCAGTACTTC
CASSFRLAGDEQYF
>.|TRBV6-5|TRBD2|TRBJ2-1
TGTGCCAGCAGCCAAAGCGGGAGCTCCTACAATGAGCAGTTCTTC
CASSQSGSSYNEQFF
>once|TRBV7-8|.|TRBJ2-1
TGTGCCAGCAGCTTAACAGGGTACTCCTACAATGAGCAGTTCTTC
CASSLTGYSYNEQFF
>.|TRBV19|TRBD1|TRBJ2-3
TGTGCCAGTAGTATTGGGACAGGGGCAGATACGCAGTATTTT
CASSIGTGADTQYF
>.|TRBV28|.|TRBJ2-4
TGTGCCAGCAGCATCTCACAGGGCCCCCACATTCAGTACTTC
CASSISQGPHIQYF
>.|TRBV19|.|TRBJ2-1
TGTGCCAGTAGTATGGAGAGCGGATTCTACAATGAGCAGTTCTTC
CASSMESGFYNEQFF
>.|TRBV6-6|.|TRBJ1-1
TGTGCCAGCAGTTACGGGGGGAAGGCTAGGATCACTGAAGCTTTCTTT
CASSYGGKARITEAFF
>.|TRBV6-1|.|TRBJ2-7
TGTGCCAGCAGCGATGGACCGTACGAGCAGTACTTC
CASSDGPYEQYF
>.|TRBV28|TRBD2|TRBJ2-7
TGTGCCAGCAGCATGCCCGGACTAGTCTCCTACGAGCAGTACTTC
CASSMPGLVSYEQYF
>once|TRBV28|.|TRBJ1-3
TGTGCCAGCAGTTCGACGGCCGCTGGAAACACCATATATTTT
CASSSTAAGNTIYF
>.|TRBV18|TRBD1|TRBJ2-5
TGTGCCAGCTCACCCTTTGGGACAGAGAAAGAGACCCAGTACTTC
CASSPFGTEKETQYF
>.|TRBV27|.|TRBJ1-1
TGTGCCAGCAGACCAAATCCGGGGCCTGAAGCTTTCTTT
CASRPNPGPEAFF
>.|TRBV29-1|TRBD1|TRBJ1-4
TGCAGCGTTGTTGTGGTAGGGGGCGGTGAAAAACTGTTTTTT
CSVVVVGGGEKLFF
>.|TRBV5-5|.|TRBJ2-3
TGTGCCAGCAGTCAAGTGGGGGGTTCCCACACAGATACGCAGTATTTT
CASSQVGGSHTDTQYF
>.|TRBV28|.|TRBJ2-1
TGTGCCAGCAGTTCCCCCGGAGAACTAGCAGAGCAGTTCTTC
CASSSPGELAEQFF
>once|TRBV6-4|TRBD1|TRBJ2-1
TGTGCCAGCCCAGGGCCCGGGACAGGGGGCAATGAGCAGTTCTTC
CASPGPGTGGNEQFF
>.|TRBV9|.|TRBJ2-3
TGTGCCAGCAGCGCACTCGGTACGCAGTATTTT
CASSALGTQYF
>.|TRBV28|TRBD2|TRBJ2-7
TGTGCCAGCAGTTTATGGCCCCCCTCGACTAGCGGGAGCCGTAACGAGCAGTACTTC
CASSLWPPSTSGSRNEQYF
>.|TRBV6-1|TRBD2|TRBJ2-3
TGTGCCAGCAGTGAAGCTAGCGGGAGCCCAGATACGCAGTATTTT
CASSEASGSPDTQYF
>.|TRBV9|TRBD1|TRBJ1-4
TGTGCCAGCTCACCGGGACAGGGTGAAAAACTGTTTTTT
CASSPGQGEKLFF